A single sample gave rise to the 20 T cell receptor beta chains below, sequenced in a study of regulatory T cells in long-lasting Graves disease. Described time point: persistent/refractory GD, antithyroid drugs over 5 years with positive TRAb. With RNA extracted from PBMCs as input, the TCR library was made. Investigators prepared the TCR beta libraries by applying iRepertoire HTBI primers and Arm-PCR of CDR3 regions. TCRdb independently ran MiXCR on the multiplex PCR reads; one entry per CDR3 protein. The sample lists some 420,000 distinct CDR3 sequences, around a fifth occurring once. The sequencing here drew on peripheral blood mononuclear cells (PBMCs), taken when the disease was refractory, from a patient treated with antithyroid drugs. The receptors come from a female donor with Graves disease.

The V call is TRBV14, the J call TRBJ2-7; D is possibly TRBD1 (5 bases). From germline, CDR1 is SGHDN and CDR2 FVKESK. The CDR3 is 16 amino acids. Deletions cut 0 bases from V and 4 bases from J, with 16 bases between. The CDR3 here is CASSQDRGRGFYEQYF. In DNA form, the CDR3 reads TGTGCCAGCAGCCAAGATCGAGGAAGGGGATTTTACGAGCAGTACTTC.

In DNA, the CDR3 is TGCAGCGCTGCGCTGATGGGGATTGGCGACACTGAAGCTTTCTTT. It specifies CSAALMGIGDTEAFF. The chain carries TRBV29-1 and TRBJ1-1, with D hard to call. The germline V gene encodes CDR1 SQVTM and CDR2 ANQGSEA. The CDR3 extends over 15 amino acids. Trimming took off 7 bases at V and 3 bases at J, with 21 bases between the two ends.

The chain is built from TRBV2 and TRBJ2-1; D is possibly TRBD2 (5 bases). Germline CDR1 is SNHLY and CDR2 is FYNNEI. V shed 4 bases and J shed 0 bases, with 13 bases lying between them. The CDR3 consists of 16 residues. In nucleotides, the CDR3 is TGTGCCAGCAGTGTCCAGCGGATGATCTCCTACAATGAGCAGTTCTTC. Translating gives CASSVQRMISYNEQFF. Full variable domain (outside the CDR3, taken from reference TRBV2 and TRBJ2-1): EPEVTQTPSHQVTQMGQEVILRCVPISNHLYFYWYRQILGQKVEFLVSFYNNEISEKSEIFDDQFSVERPDGSNFTLKIRSTKLEDSAMYFCASSVQRMISYNEQFFGPGTRLTVL.

This clonotype was counted between two and nine times. The V gene is TRBV19, the J gene TRBJ1-1; D is possibly TRBD1 (6 bases). The CDR3 totals 12 residues. Trimming pared 3 bases from V and 6 bases from J, leaving 8 bases between. From germline, CDR1 is LNHDA and CDR2 SQIVND (reference sequence). The CDR3 is CASSMGGAEAFF. CDR3 nucleotides: TGTGCCAGTAGTATGGGGGGCGCTGAAGCTTTCTTT.

This clonotype was detected only a few times. V is TRBV3-1 and J is TRBJ1-2; D ambiguous. The CDR3 length is 12 residues. Germline V gives CDR1 LGHDT, CDR2 YNNKEL (reference sequence). Trimming removed 5 bases from V and 8 bases from J, with 12 bases in between. The CDR3 DNA reads as TGTGCCAGCAGCTCCCACCTCCTGGGCTACACCTTC. The encoded protein is CASSSHLLGYTF.

CDR3 protein: CASSFFLAGSTDTQYF. CDR3 sequence (DNA): TGTGCCAGCAGTTTCTTTCTAGCGGGGTCGACAGATACGCAGTATTTT. This chain joins TRBV12-3 or TRBV12-4 and TRBJ2-3; 9 bases map to TRBD2. The CDR3 has 16 amino acids. The J segment lost 3 bases and the V segment lost 3 bases, leaving 7 bases of the junction unmatched.

V gene TRBV7-2 combines with J gene TRBJ1-3; TRBD1 might be the D (6 bases). This CDR3 is built from 14 residues. Germline V lookup: CDR1 SGHTA, CDR2 FQGNSA. V gave up 4 bases and J gave up 2 bases, with 9 bases separating them. CDR3: CASSYRDPGNTIYF. For the CDR3, the DNA is TGTGCCAGCAGCTACAGGGATCCTGGAAACACCATATATTTT.

In DNA, the CDR3 is TGCGCCAGCAGGGCAAGAGAGGGAGCGAACACTGAAGCTTTCTTT. Translating it yields CASRAREGANTEAFF. The chain links TRBV5-1 to TRBJ1-1; D is undetermined. V was pared by 5 bases and J by 1 base, with 15 bases between. Germline CDR1 and CDR2: SGHRS and YFSETQ. The CDR3 is 15 residues long.

The chain uses TRBV9 and TRBJ2-2; no reliable D call. CDR3 length: 13 residues. V lost 0 bases and J 2 bases, leaving 2 bases between the germline ends. CDR1 and CDR2 (germline): SGDLS, YYNGEE. CDR3 loop: CASSVDNTGELFF. The CDR3 DNA follows: TGTGCCAGCAGCGTAGATAACACCGGGGAGCTGTTTTTT.

This clonotype was seen a handful of times. The chain carries TRBV20-1 and TRBJ1-1, with D hard to call. The CDR3 covers 14 residues. The V end lost 5 bases, the J end lost 2 bases, and 15 bases lay between the germline ends. CDR1 is DFQATT, CDR2 SNEGSKA, per germline (reference sequence). This chain's CDR3 is CSAQRWGENTEAFF. As DNA, the CDR3 is TGCAGTGCTCAGAGGTGGGGTGAAAACACTGAAGCTTTCTTT.

The chain recombines TRBV5-1 with TRBJ2-7; 9 bases are a match to TRBD1. V was pared by 4 bases and J by 5 bases, with 13 bases of the junction left unmatched. CDR3 size: 16 residues. Germline CDR1 is SGHRS and CDR2 is YFSETQ. The CDR3 reads CASSPPAGTGWDEQYF. The CDR3 DNA follows: TGCGCCAGCAGCCCTCCGGCCGGGACAGGGTGGGACGAGCAGTACTTC.

This clonotype came up many times. The chain carries TRBV20-1 and TRBJ1-1; D gene uncertain. The CDR3 is 13 residues long. Germline CDR1 DFQATT, CDR2 SNEGSKA (reference sequence). V lost 4 bases to trimming and J lost 0 bases, with 9 bases between them. CDR3: CSATDGMNTEAFF. In DNA, the CDR3 is TGCAGTGCTACGGACGGAATGAACACTGAAGCTTTCTTT.

This clonotype showed up just a few times. This chain uses TRBV18 with TRBJ2-7; D is unclear. This CDR3 has 13 residues. Germline-derived CDR1 and CDR2 are KGHSH and LQKENI. Trimming left V 3 bases short and J 5 bases short, with 11 bases between. The CDR3 DNA sequence: TGTGCCAGCTCACCTACCCCTAGAAACGAGCAGTACTTC. Translated: CASSPTPRNEQYF.

The rearrangement links TRBV11-2 to TRBJ2-2; D not certain. Looked up from germline, CDR1 is SGHAT and CDR2 is FQNNGV. CDR3 length: 14 amino acids. The ends were cut back, 2 bases at V and 7 bases at J, with 11 bases in the middle. CDR3 region: CASSLSTKGGELFF. CDR3 in DNA: TGTGCCAGCAGCTTAAGTACCAAGGGCGGGGAGCTGTTTTTT.

CDR3 loop: CASSLVSQGQPTLGGYTF. The CDR3 DNA reads as TGTGCCAGCAGCTTAGTATCGCAGGGACAACCCACGTTGGGTGGCTACACCTTC. The V and J genes are TRBV7-9 and TRBJ1-2; D is perhaps TRBD1 (6 bases). The length of the CDR3 is 18 residues. V was pared by 1 base and J by 7 bases, with 25 bases between. Germline-derived CDR1 and CDR2 are SEHNR and FQNEAQ (reference sequence).

The table lists this clonotype with many counts. This chain uses TRBV2 with TRBJ1-3; D unresolved. Germline V lookup: CDR1 SNHLY, CDR2 FYNNEI. This CDR3 is built from 14 residues. The V and J ends lost 2 bases and 6 bases respectively, with 11 bases between them. CDR3 region: CASSELSPKNTIYF. In DNA, the CDR3 is TGTGCCAGCAGTGAACTGAGCCCCAAAAACACCATATATTTT. The whole variable domain, filled in from reference TRBV2 and TRBJ1-3, reads EPEVTQTPSHQVTQMGQEVILRCVPISNHLYFYWYRQILGQKVEFLVSFYNNEISEKSEIFDDQFSVERPDGSNFTLKIRSTKLEDSAMYFCASSELSPKNTIYFGEGSWLTVV.

The rearrangement joins TRBV5-1 to TRBJ2-7; the match to TRBD2 covers 8 bases. The J segment lost 5 bases and the V segment lost 3 bases, leaving 7 bases of the junction unmatched. Germline values: CDR1 SGHRS, CDR2 YFSETQ. The CDR3 runs to 14 residues. The CDR3 spells CASSSPGLGDEQYF. DNA of the CDR3: TGCGCCAGCAGCTCACCGGGACTAGGTGACGAGCAGTACTTC.

At least ten counts were recorded for this clonotype. The chain recombines TRBV12-3 or TRBV12-4 with TRBJ1-2; TRBD1 is a possible D gene (6 bases). Trimming took off 5 bases at V and 9 bases at J, with 19 bases between the two ends. This CDR3 is 14 amino acids long. In nucleotides, the CDR3 is TGTGCCAGCAGTCCTTCGGCAGGGGAGTGGAGCTACACCTTC. The encoded protein is CASSPSAGEWSYTF.

This clonotype was seen more than once but under ten times. This chain connects TRBV29-1 to TRBJ1-2; unclear D gene. Germline-derived CDR1 and CDR2 are SQVTM and ANQGSEA. V was trimmed by 3 bases and J by 0 bases, leaving 11 bases between them. This CDR3 has 14 residues. The CDR3: CSVDDRVANYGYTF. In DNA, the CDR3 is TGCAGCGTTGACGACCGTGTAGCTAACTATGGCTACACCTTC.

The chain links TRBV3-1 to TRBJ2-5, with D possibly matching TRBD2 (6 bases). V was shortened by 3 bases and J by 1 base, with 15 bases between the two germline ends. Germline V gene lookup returns CDR1 LGHDT and CDR2 YNNKEL (reference sequence). The CDR3 is made up of 16 amino acids. The chain's CDR3 is CASSQGRGSGQETQYF. The CDR3 DNA reads as TGTGCCAGCAGCCAGGGTCGTGGTAGCGGCCAAGAGACCCAGTACTTC.